This is a list of T cell receptor beta chains from one sample in a study of blood T cell repertoires in COVID-19. Sequencing was performed with immunoSEQ multiplex PCR; in TCRdb, only in-frame clones are kept and a portion is missing. The sample records roughly 310,000 clones, roughly 90% being singletons. Input material: peripheral blood. The receptor set was obtained from a woman aged 45-60 years with active or convalescent COVID-19. Both conserved end residues are part of each CDR3. Fields, in order: V gene, J gene, CDR3 protein.

>TRBV7-2|TRBJ1-1
CASSTLGPDRWGRNTEAFF
>TRBV9|TRBJ2-5
CASSPREGQETQYF
>TRBV28|TRBJ2-5
CASSSGLAGQETQYF
>TRBV10-3|TRBJ1-2
CAITSGTGQYGYTF
>TRBV6-2/TRBV6-3|TRBJ1-2
CASSDPGQVNYGYTF
>TRBV7-2|TRBJ1-1
CASSQISWVGAFF
>TRBV18|TRBJ2-5
CASSPRTGRLETQYF
>TRBV18|TRBJ1-2
CASSPRGALYGYTF
>TRBV9|TRBJ2-7
CASSASGQTLYEQYF
>TRBV28|TRBJ2-1
CASSPSRSEQFF
>TRBV2|TRBJ1-2
CASRTGDGYTF
>TRBV11-2|TRBJ1-1
CASSSPGQGKGTEAFF
>TRBV30|TRBJ1-2
CALLGSYGYTF
>TRBV27|TRBJ2-3
CASSSRTSGGHGTDTQYF
>TRBV4-2|TRBJ2-1
CASSDGGSSYNEQFF
>TRBV27|TRBJ2-1
CASSSPPRNNEQFF
>TRBV9|TRBJ2-2
CASSGVGGGYPGELFF
>TRBV18|TRBJ1-1
CASSPTGIGTEAFF
>TRBV5-1|TRBJ2-1
CASSWPRGLLDNEQFF
>TRBV7-3|TRBJ2-2
CASSNLGVTNTGELFF
>TRBV2|TRBJ1-6
CASHQASYNSPLHF
>TRBV29-1|TRBJ2-7
CSVLRSSYEQYF
>TRBV7-9|TRBJ2-4
CASGPGADIQYF
>TRBV2|TRBJ1-2
CASSSESFGYGYTF
>TRBV4-2|TRBJ2-1
CASSPTSGRGDEQFF
>TRBV9|TRBJ2-1
CASSGLAGGYNEQFF
>TRBV5-1|TRBJ2-1
CASSLVAEQFF
>TRBV6-6|TRBJ1-1
CASTSGTEAFF
>TRBV12-3/TRBV12-4|TRBJ2-6
CASSLRVGNVLTF
>TRBV15|TRBJ1-5
CATSRQGSGNQPQHF
>TRBV2|TRBJ1-2
CASSEARSYGYTF
>TRBV4-2|TRBJ1-2
CASSQDGQGEYGYTF
>TRBV2|TRBJ2-7
CASSEVSGQGSEQYF
>TRBV6-2/TRBV6-3|TRBJ2-7
CASSYPLGQKLSYEQYF
>TRBV6-5|TRBJ1-6
CASREVLDSPLHF
>TRBV2|TRBJ2-1
CASTGSGGVTIWQFF
>TRBV5-1|TRBJ1-2
CASSSTDNYGYTF
>TRBV3-1/TRBV3-2|TRBJ2-7
CASSRDKSYEQYF
>TRBV7-7|TRBJ2-1
CASSLGLAGGYEQFF
>TRBV5-1|TRBJ2-3
CASGTARVTDTQYF
>TRBV18|TRBJ1-3
CASSPATGGSGNTIYF
>TRBV28|TRBJ1-1
CASSSRTGPMNTEAFF
>TRBV7-3|TRBJ2-3
CASSSSGGTDTQYF
>TRBV4-2|TRBJ2-5
CASSQDLVAGGQETQYF
>TRBV6-8|TRBJ2-7
CASMGTRTYEQYF
>TRBV5-4|TRBJ1-4
CASSSGLPNEKLFF
>TRBV7-3|TRBJ2-2
CASSPGTGGNTGELFF